The 21 T cell receptor beta chains below were found in one sample sequenced in a study of glioma-infiltrating T cells after dendritic cell vaccination. The data were produced by immunoSEQ multiplex PCR, yet TCRdb's version contains in-frame clones alone and is incomplete. The profile shows roughly 82,000 clones, 85% to 90% of them singletons. Sequenced here: blood, sampled before dendritic cell vaccination. The receptors derive from a human donor with glioblastoma.

The chain's CDR3 is CSTGPIYGYTF. CDR3 in DNA: TGCAGTACAGGACCGATCTATGGCTACACCTTC. The genes are TRBV20-1 and TRBJ1-2, with D perhaps TRBD1 (5 bases). The CDR3 is 11 residues long. Deletions cut 8 bases from V and 4 bases from J, with 11 bases between. The germline V gene has CDR1 DFQATT and CDR2 SNEGSKA (reference sequence).

The chain carries TRBV19 and TRBJ1-2; TRBD1 matches 11 bases. The CDR3 is 16 amino acids. The germline CDR1 and CDR2 sequences are LNHDA and SQIVND (reference sequence). The V segment lost 4 bases and the J segment 6 bases; nucleotides outside the gene matches: 10. The CDR3 DNA reads as TGTGCCAGTAGTACCCAACTAAAGGACAGGGGGCATGGCTACACCTTC. This translates into CASSTQLKDRGHGYTF.

The chain carries TRBV6-5 and TRBJ1-5; D possibly corresponds to TRBD1 (5 bases). From germline, CDR1 is MNHEY and CDR2 SVGAGI. V was clipped by 6 bases and J by 7 bases, with 16 bases between them. CDR3 length: 14 residues. The CDR3 DNA is TGTGCCAGCAGCTCGTCAGGGTTAGAACAGCCCCAGCATTTT. It translates to CASSSSGLEQPQHF.

The rearrangement uses TRBV27 and TRBJ2-1, with D perhaps TRBD2 (6 bases). CDR3 size: 15 residues. V was clipped by 7 bases and J by 0 bases, with 13 bases between them. Germline CDR1 reads MNHEY; CDR2 reads SMNVEV (reference sequence). In nucleotides, the CDR3 is TGTGCCAGCACCAAGCCCGGGGGCTCCTACAATGAGCAGTTCTTC. Protein: CASTKPGGSYNEQFF.

The rearrangement uses TRBV12-5 and TRBJ2-7, with D perhaps TRBD1 (6 bases). Between the trimmed V and J ends, which lost 7 bases and 4 bases, there was a span of 14 bases. This CDR3 spans 13 amino acids. Germline CDR1 and CDR2: LGHNT and FRNRAP. CDR3 in DNA: TGTGCTAGTGCCCTTGTGGGGACATACGAGCAGTACTTC. Translating gives CASALVGTYEQYF.

Here the CDR3 DNA reads TGTGCCAGCTCACCGCAGGGCGCCGAGCAGTACTTC. It codes for CASSPQGAEQYF. This chain joins TRBV18 and TRBJ2-7; D is possibly TRBD1 (5 bases). The germline CDR1 and CDR2 sequences are KGHSH and LQKENI. V was trimmed by 3 bases and J by 6 bases, leaving 9 bases between them. The CDR3 contains 12 residues.

The chain is built from TRBV25-1 and TRBJ1-1; D may be TRBD1 (5 bases). V dropped 6 bases and J dropped 4 bases, with 18 bases sitting between them. CDR1 MGHDK and CDR2 SYGVNS come from the germline V gene. The CDR3 runs 15 residues. The CDR3 sequence: CASRPPSGGGTEAFF. For the CDR3, the DNA is TGTGCCAGCAGACCGCCCTCGGGGGGGGGCACTGAAGCTTTCTTT.

The DNA for the CDR3 is TGTGCCAGCAGTGCCCGACAGGGGCCTAACTATGGCTACACCTTC. This translates into CASSARQGPNYGYTF. The J gene is TRBJ1-2, the V gene TRBV6-1, with 8 positions matching TRBD1. This CDR3 region has 15 residues. The V gene's germline CDR1 is MNHNS and CDR2 SASEGT. V lost 4 bases and J lost 0; bases outside the gene matches: 4.

The rearrangement joins TRBV7-2 to TRBJ2-3; 7 nucleotides agree with TRBD2. The junction had 12 bases not matched to a gene; V was cut back by 1 base and J by 5 bases. This CDR3 is 17 amino acids long. The germline gives CDR1 SGHTA, CDR2 FQGNSA. CDR3 nucleotide sequence: TGTGCCAGCAGCTTAGTAAACGGCGGGGGTGCTGGAGATACGCAGTATTTT. The encoded protein is CASSLVNGGGAGDTQYF.

The V gene is TRBV19, the J gene TRBJ2-7, with TRBD1 matching 7 bases. After removal of 4 bases from V and 2 bases from J, the junction contained 5 bases not matched to a gene. The CDR3 is made up of 14 amino acids. The V gene's germline CDR1 is LNHDA and CDR2 SQIVND (reference sequence). The CDR3 nucleotides read TGTGCCAGTAGTACGGGGACAGTTGCCTACGAGCAGTACTTC. Protein: CASSTGTVAYEQYF.

The CDR3 loop is CASSLVGSRTDTQYF. CDR3 nucleotide sequence: TGTGCCAGCAGCTTAGTGGGCAGCCGCACAGATACGCAGTATTTT. V and J are TRBV7-8 and TRBJ2-3; D is uncertain. The V gene lost 1 base and the J gene lost 1 base, with 9 bases spanning the gap. Germline loops: CDR1 SGHVS, CDR2 FQNEAQ. The CDR3 is 15 residues long.

V gene TRBV15 combines with J gene TRBJ2-2; D is possibly TRBD1 (5 bases). Germline CDR1 LNHNV, CDR2 YYDKDF (reference sequence). The CDR3 is 14 residues long. Trimming stripped 4 bases from V and 0 bases from J, with 6 bases between. The CDR3 nucleotides are TGTGCCACCAGCACCAGGGCGAACACCGGGGAGCTGTTTTTT. Protein sequence: CATSTRANTGELFF.

The rearrangement joins TRBV21-1 to TRBJ2-7; no check of the table's D call, TRBD2, against the DNA was made. TRBV21-1 is assigned pseudogene status. The CDR3 has 13 residues. The CDR3 sequence: CASLAGVTYEQYF. The CDR3 DNA is TGTGCCAGCTTAGCGGGAGTCACCTACGAGCAGTACTTC.

The rearrangement uses TRBV7-3 and TRBJ2-2; 7 bases line up with TRBD2. CDR1 SGHTA and CDR2 FQGTGA come from the germline V gene. V lost 3 bases and J lost 2; bases outside the gene matches: 6. The CDR3 covers 16 residues. The CDR3 spells CASSFSPSGNTGELFF. The CDR3 bases are TGTGCCAGCAGCTTCAGCCCTAGCGGCAACACCGGGGAGCTGTTTTTT.

The chain is built from TRBV30 and TRBJ2-5, with D possibly being TRBD1 (5 bases). The closer fit of TRBJ2-7 to the DNA end suggests the J call may be wrong. The CDR3 is 13 amino acids. Germline loops: CDR1 GTSNPN, CDR2 SVGIG (reference sequence). The CDR3 loop reads CAWSGGRDYEQYF. DNA of the CDR3: TGTGCCTGGAGTGGGGGCAGGGATTACGAGCAGTACTTC.

The chain combines TRBV25-1 with TRBJ2-7; D is unresolved. Trimming took 6 bases from V and 4 from J, leaving 16 bases between them. The CDR3 covers 14 residues. CDR1 is MGHDK and CDR2 is SYGVNS in the germline V gene. The CDR3 sequence is CASRAGDGDYEQYF. CDR3 bases: TGTGCCAGCAGGGCCGGAGACGGTGATTACGAGCAGTACTTC.

This clone turned up a few times. The chain has TRBV4-1 and TRBJ2-2, with a weak D call TRBD1 (6 bases). The V gene's germline CDR1 is MGHRA and CDR2 YSYEKL. The CDR3 totals 14 residues. Trimming left V 6 bases short and J 6 bases short, with 14 bases between. The CDR3 coding sequence is TGCGCCAGCAGGAGGGAACAGGGTGCCGGGGAGCTGTTTTTT. Protein product: CASRREQGAGELFF.

The genes are TRBV27 and TRBJ1-4; no clear D gene. V shed 6 bases and J shed 10 bases, with 24 bases lying between them. The CDR3 is made up of 16 amino acids. Germline loops: CDR1 MNHEY, CDR2 SMNVEV (reference sequence). This CDR3 is CASSPSPRVDLRKLFF. DNA of the CDR3: TGTGCCAGCAGCCCCTCGCCCCGGGTCGACCTGCGAAAACTGTTTTTT.

This clone was recorded once. V gene TRBV19 combines with J gene TRBJ2-3, with 12 bases aligning to TRBD2. Germline V gives CDR1 LNHDA, CDR2 SQIVND (reference sequence). V lost 1 base to trimming and J lost 2 bases; unmatched junction nucleotides: 4. The CDR3 has 17 amino acids. Here the CDR3 DNA reads TGTGCCAGTAGTATAGGACTAGCGGGGGTCACCACAGATACGCAGTATTTT. The encoded protein is CASSIGLAGVTTDTQYF.

This rearrangement joins TRBV30 to TRBJ2-7, with unresolved D. The CDR3 loop spans 16 amino acids. The germline gives CDR1 GTSNPN, CDR2 SVGIG (reference sequence). The V and J ends lost 0 bases and 1 base respectively, with 16 bases between them. CDR3 sequence (DNA): TGTGCCTGGAGTGTACTTTCCAGCAGACTTTCCTACGAGCAGTACTTC. Amino acids: CAWSVLSSRLSYEQYF.

This chain joins TRBV2 and TRBJ1-1; no reliable D call. Germline V lookup: CDR1 SNHLY, CDR2 FYNNEI. This CDR3 contains 15 residues. Trimming left V 5 bases short and J 2 bases short, with 15 bases between. CDR3 in amino acids: CASSREAPGNTEAFF. The CDR3 DNA reads TGTGCCAGCAGTCGAGAGGCCCCGGGTAACACTGAAGCTTTCTTT.